The present entry profiles one T cell receptor beta chain with its context. It has no known antigen specificity. This clone may be a read error of a much larger clone one base away. The roughly 42 donors, aged about 6 to 95 years, were systemically healthy Caucasian individuals from Russia. Each donor gave approximately 9.4 milliliters of peripheral blood, drawn into EDTA-treated Vacutainer tubes. Ficoll-Paque density-gradient centrifugation was used to isolate PBMCs, with at least 7 million per sample. Trizol reagent was used to extract total RNA from PBMCs, with at least 5.5 micrograms per sample. The percentages of naive CD45RAhigh/CD27high T cells were determined by flow cytometry on a PBMC aliquot from every donor. This entry is derived from a study of blood T cells in healthy people across ages (dated by TCRdb to about 2015). Regarding the study in general: In model experiments, template switching captured about one uniquely barcoded TCR beta cDNA molecule for every two T cells. Age-related changes in TCR beta repertoire diversity were measured in the study by deep sequencing normalized with unique cDNA molecular identifiers. The donors were divided into four age groups: young (average roughly 17 years), middle-aged (under 40), aged (approximately 62) and long-lived (around 80). Donors of different ages were randomly distributed across sequencing lanes to avoid experimental bias. Using the same blood draw, the study looked at two additional independent replicas of 1 million unique cDNA reads for two donors, one aged 18 to 30 and the other aged 80 or older. Study-wide conclusions, independent of this receptor: Donor CMV infection status was unknown, potentially confounding age-related changes in expanded clonotypes. Since profiling was done on bulk unsorted PBMCs, naive and antigen-experienced compartments could not be conclusively compared. Estimates of total diversity based on one million sequenced T cells were considered lower bounds and underestimates. As age increased, observed TCR beta diversity per million T cells dropped in a roughly linear way, and a significant reduction was already evident by age 40. Compared with the aged group, the long-lived group had more naive CD4+ T cells, fewer expanded clones and increased TCR diversity, suggesting age selection. There was a strong correlation between observed TCR beta diversity and the percentage of naive T cells measured by flow cytometry.

Library method: 5' RACE. Sequenced on an Illumina HiSeq 2500. A second PCR of roughly 6 to 11 cycles was run with a J-beta primer mix and a sample-barcoded 5' primer. A unique molecular identifier was introduced onto each TCR beta cDNA molecule by a template-switch 5' adaptor carrying 12 random nucleotides. Each sample yielded at least 3 million CDR3-containing paired-end reads. All of the RNA was converted into first-strand cDNA using the Mint cDNA synthesis kit, with a TRBC-specific oligonucleotide serving as the primer. Following uracil-DNA glycosylase treatment, all cDNA underwent a first 18-cycle PCR with the universal primers M1SS and BC2_uni_R. Turning to the authors' computational methods: For normalization, 1 million high-quality reads, each with a distinct molecular identifier, were randomly selected from each sample. Instead of being binned into consensus sequences, reads that shared molecular identifiers were thrown out. MiTCR, run with a Q25 quality threshold and the strictest error-elimination algorithm, handled CDR3 identification, clonotype clustering and error correction. A nonparametric unseen species model with Euler transformation was used to estimate lower-bound total TCR beta diversity. TCRdb trimmed public reads at Q25 via fastp, called clones via MiXCR and kept in-frame beta chains. Rows with a matching CDR3 protein are joined into one entry that keeps the most common DNA and genes. In this record, the V and J calls reflect TCRdb's handling and not the investigators' own analysis. The sample contains 1.5 million to 1.8 million distinct CDR3 sequences, 40% to 45% of them found a single time. The ten largest clonotypes hold around 4% of the sample.

From the cysteine up to the phenylalanine, the CDR3 has a length of 13 residues. The DNA shown is the 39-base CDR3, in frame from base 1. The clonotype was recovered from a woman aged 18-35 years in good health. The chain was built from TRBV12-3 or TRBV12-4 and TRBJ1-2; 10 of the junction bases match TRBD1. Sequenced input: blood. The DNA sequence follows: TGTGCCTGCAGGGGACAGGGGAAAGGTGGCTACACCTTC. It translates as CACRGQGKGGYTF.